This entry concerns a single TCR beta chain. Its matching antigen is unknown. The CDR3 consists of 17 residues. V was clipped by 5 bases and J by 3 bases; unmatched bases: 8. This sample stems from a study of identical twins. One entry per CDR3 protein results from TCRdb running MiXCR on the 5' RACE reads. The data contain about 690,000 distinct CDR3 sequences, around 5.7% of them singletons. Study observations and caveats: Whereas memory repertoires showed no such difference, abundant cord blood beta clonotypes carried fewer insertions. Sequences that were out-of-frame, alpha and twin-shared displayed an excess of low generation probability. For out-of-frame beta sequences, excess twin sharing was weaker.

All donors were healthy, and all were Caucasian. The TCR comes from a young man in good health. Sequenced input: naive T cells sorted from blood. The V and J genes are TRBV12-3 or TRBV12-4 and TRBJ2-5; 14 nucleotides agree with TRBD2. The CDR3 loop is CASSPQPGLAGEETQYF. CDR3 bases: TGTGCCAGCAGTCCGCAGCCGGGACTAGCGGGAGAAGAGACCCAGTACTTC.